One and the same sample provided the 4 T cell receptor beta chains below, sequenced in a study of CD8+ T cells in alopecia areata. Sequencing templates came from extracted RNA that was reverse transcribed into cDNA. Sequenced by immunoSEQ multiplex PCR; TCRdb stores in-frame clones only, minus some. This sample has 250,000 to 300,000 clones, with over 45% found just once. Treatment here: oral pan-JAK inhibitor, 5-10 mg twice daily. This specimen was CD4+ T cells sorted from blood, taken at week 24, from a patient treated with tofacitinib. Source of these receptors: a human donor with alopecia areata.

This clone appeared a few times. This sample includes further DNA sequences coding for the same CDR3. The CDR3 reads CSVKGRSTDTQYF. DNA of the CDR3: TGCAGCGTGAAGGGAAGGTCGACAGATACGCAGTATTTT. V usage is TRBV29-1 and J usage is TRBJ2-3; no clear D. This CDR3 region has 13 residues. V shed 6 bases and J shed 3 bases, with 13 bases lying between them. Germline V gene lookup returns CDR1 SQVTM and CDR2 ANQGSEA.

The rearrangement links TRBV29-1 to TRBJ2-1, with 9 bases that match TRBD1. The CDR3 is 15 amino acids. Germline V gene data show CDR1 as SQVTM and CDR2 as ANQGSEA. V was clipped by 0 bases and J by 5 bases; unmatched bases: 5. In DNA form, the CDR3 reads TGCAGCGTTGAAGATCGGGGGACAGGGCACAATGAGCAGTTCTTC. The encoded protein is CSVEDRGTGHNEQFF.

The rearrangement uses TRBV29-1 and TRBJ2-1; TRBD1 aligns across 7 bases. The V segment lost 7 bases and the J segment 5 bases; nucleotides outside the gene matches: 14. Per the germline V gene, CDR1 is SQVTM and CDR2 is ANQGSEA. The CDR3 is 15 amino acids. CDR3 DNA: TGCAGCGCAAGACCTCGACAGGGTATCCACAATGAGCAGTTCTTC. Protein product: CSARPRQGIHNEQFF.

The chain has TRBV15 and TRBJ2-1; D call uncertain. Trimming took off 5 bases at V and 4 bases at J, with 24 bases between the two ends. This CDR3 is built from 18 residues. CDR1 is LNHNV, CDR2 YYDKDF, per germline (reference sequence). CDR3 sequence (DNA): TGTGCCACCAGCGACGGAATGCTTTCAGTCCGCTGGTACAATGAGCAGTTCTTC. Translated: CATSDGMLSVRWYNEQFF.